These 11 T cell receptor beta chains came from one sample sequenced in a study of T cell responses to AZD1222 COVID-19 vaccine. Data came from immunoSEQ multiplex PCR; TCRdb stores just in-frame clones and leaves some out. The repertoire holds over 120,000 clones, with about 92% as singletons. The starting material was peripheral blood, obtained on day 0 of AZD1222 vaccination. These receptors all come from an adult in good health.

This clone has just one count. This chain uses TRBV9 with TRBJ1-2; perhaps TRBD1 as D (5 bases). There are 14 residues in the CDR3. V was shortened by 0 bases and J by 9 bases, with 15 bases between the two germline ends. CDR1 and CDR2 (germline): SGDLS, YYNGEE. The CDR3 loop reads CASSVVSGGVSYTF. The CDR3 DNA is TGTGCCAGCAGCGTAGTCTCCGGGGGGGTTAGCTACACCTTC. Looking up the rest from reference TRBV9 and TRBJ1-2 gives the full variable domain: DSGVTQTPKHLITATGQRVTLRCSPRSGDLSVYWYQQSLDQGLQFLIQYYNGEERAKGNILERFSAQQFPDLHSELNLSSLELGDSALYFCASSVVSGGVSYTFGSGTRLTVV.

The CDR3 region is CASSPGRQHSPLHF. The CDR3 DNA reads as TGTGCCAGCAGCCCGGGACGGCAACATTCACCCCTCCACTTT. The gene calls are TRBV3-1 (or the pseudogene TRBV3-2) and TRBJ1-6; tentative D call: TRBD1 (5 bases). V was cut by 4 bases and J by 8 bases, with 12 bases left in between. The CDR3 covers 14 residues. CDR1 is LGHDT, CDR2 YNNKEL, per germline (reference sequence).

This clone has only one observation. The rearrangement joins TRBV5-1 to TRBJ1-2; TRBD1 aligns across 9 bases. Looked up from germline, CDR1 is SGHRS and CDR2 is YFSETQ. The CDR3 extends over 13 amino acids. With V trimmed by 0 bases and J by 6 bases, 0 bases remained unmatched. Here the CDR3 DNA reads TGCGCCAGCAGCTTGGGACAGGGGGATGGCTACACCTTC. Translation: CASSLGQGDGYTF.

V usage is TRBV4-3 and J usage is TRBJ2-3, with 8 bases matching TRBD2. This CDR3 region has 18 residues. The germline V gene encodes CDR1 LGHNA and CDR2 YSLEER. V gave up 1 base and J gave up 4 bases; unmatched junction bases: 13. CDR3 loop: CASSQAPLGGGSPDTQYF. The CDR3 bases are TGCGCCAGCAGCCAAGCTCCCTTAGGCGGGGGGAGTCCAGATACGCAGTATTTT.

V gene TRBV7-8 combines with J gene TRBJ1-2; 8 bases fit TRBD1. This CDR3 has 14 amino acids. Germline V gene data show CDR1 as SGHVS and CDR2 as FQNEAQ. Germline trimming cut 6 bases from V and 0 bases from J; bases unmatched to any gene: 3. The CDR3 DNA sequence: TGTGCCAGCAGAGGGACAGGTTCTAACTATGGCTACACCTTC. It yields the protein CASRGTGSNYGYTF.

CDR3 sequence reads: CASSADRVDGYTF. CDR3 nucleotide sequence: TGTGCCAGTAGTGCCGACAGGGTGGATGGCTACACCTTC. The chain links TRBV19 to TRBJ1-2; TRBD1 aligns across 7 bases. Unmatched junction bases numbered 6, after V lost 5 bases and J lost 6 bases. This CDR3 region has 13 residues. The germline CDR1 and CDR2 sequences are LNHDA and SQIVND (reference sequence).

With respect to this clone: Mismatch with germline at one junction end may stem from a read error. The rearrangement joins TRBV25-1 to TRBJ1-1, with D unclear. The CDR3 consists of 9 residues. Per the germline V gene, CDR1 is MGHDK and CDR2 is SYGVNS. The CDR3 reads CASTPKAAF. DNA of the CDR3: TGTGCCAGCACCCCCAAGGCGGCTTTT.

The gene calls are TRBV6-5 and TRBJ1-1; D might be TRBD1 (5 bases). CDR1 and CDR2 (germline): MNHEY, SVGAGI. This CDR3 comprises 14 residues. Trimming pared 6 bases from V and 5 bases from J, leaving 16 bases between. The CDR3 here is CASSPAGRGTEAFF. CDR3 DNA: TGTGCCAGCAGCCCCGCGGGACGAGGGACTGAAGCTTTCTTT.

The chain uses TRBV14 and TRBJ2-5, with D perhaps TRBD2 (5 bases). Germline loops: CDR1 SGHDN, CDR2 FVKESK. This CDR3 region has 15 residues. With 1 base removed from V and 5 bases from J, the gap between germline ends came to 14 bases. The CDR3 loop reads CASSQAWGSGETQYF. Written as DNA, the CDR3 is TGTGCCAGCAGCCAAGCTTGGGGAAGCGGCGAGACCCAGTACTTC.

V gene TRBV27 combines with J gene TRBJ2-3, with 9 bases that match TRBD2. The CDR3 consists of 16 residues. CDR1 is MNHEY, CDR2 SMNVEV, per germline (reference sequence). V was pared by 3 bases and J by 4 bases, with 8 bases of the junction left unmatched. In DNA form, the CDR3 reads TGTGCCAGCAGTTTCAGCCTAGCGGGGAGGTCAGATACGCAGTATTTT. Amino acid sequence: CASSFSLAGRSDTQYF.

The chain has TRBV10-3 and TRBJ1-5; no clear D gene. Germline CDR1 and CDR2: ENHRY and SYGVKD. The CDR3 extends over 13 amino acids. The V end lost 5 bases, the J end lost 2 bases, and 7 bases lay between the germline ends. The CDR3 DNA follows: TGTGCCATCAGTAACACGGGCAATCAGCCCCAGCATTTT. Amino acid sequence: CAISNTGNQPQHF.